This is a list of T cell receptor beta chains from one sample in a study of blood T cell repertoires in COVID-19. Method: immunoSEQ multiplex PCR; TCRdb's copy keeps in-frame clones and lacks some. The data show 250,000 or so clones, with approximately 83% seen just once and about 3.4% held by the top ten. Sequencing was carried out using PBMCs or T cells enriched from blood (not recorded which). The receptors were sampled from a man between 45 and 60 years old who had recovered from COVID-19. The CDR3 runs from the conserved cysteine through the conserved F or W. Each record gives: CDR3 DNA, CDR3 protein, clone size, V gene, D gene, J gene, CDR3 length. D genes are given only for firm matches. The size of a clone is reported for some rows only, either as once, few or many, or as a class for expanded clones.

TGTGCCAGCCCAAATCAGGGGGTGGTCAATGAGCAGTTCTTC | CASPNQGVVNEQFF | NA | TRBV2 | TRBD1 | TRBJ2-1 | 14
TGTGCCAGCAGTTTTATGGGGACTACCCACATTCAGTACTTC | CASSFMGTTHIQYF | many | TRBV28 | TRBD2 | TRBJ2-4 | 14
TGCGCCAGCAGCTTGGAGACCGACAGGACCTACGAGCAGTACTTC | CASSLETDRTYEQYF | NA | TRBV5-1 | NA | TRBJ2-7 | 15
TGTGCCAGCAGCCAAGTGGGGGACTCCCACGGGCAGTTCTTC | CASSQVGDSHGQFF | NA | TRBV14 | NA | TRBJ2-1 | 14
TGTGCCAGCAGGGCCGGGACAGGGAGCTATGGCTACACCTTC | CASRAGTGSYGYTF | NA | TRBV2 | TRBD1 | TRBJ1-2 | 14
TGTGCCAGTAGTATAGGTTCTTCGGGCGGGAGCCCTACCTACAATGAGCAGTTCTTC | CASSIGSSGGSPTYNEQFF | NA | TRBV19 | TRBD2 | TRBJ2-1 | 19
TGCGCCAGCAGCAACGACAGGGGCCACAATGAGCAGTTCTTC | CASSNDRGHNEQFF | NA | TRBV10-2 | TRBD1 | TRBJ2-1 | 14
TGTGCCAGCAGCTTAGAGGGGACAGGGTTTTACGAGCAGTACTTC | CASSLEGTGFYEQYF | NA | TRBV7-3 | TRBD1 | TRBJ2-7 | 15
TGTGCCAGCAGTGAGGCACTAGCGGGGGCCAATGAGCAGTTCTTC | CASSEALAGANEQFF | NA | TRBV6-1 | TRBD2 | TRBJ2-1 | 15
TGTGCCAGCAGCGTAGACGGGACTAGCGGGGTCGAGCAGTACTTC | CASSVDGTSGVEQYF | few | TRBV9 | TRBD2 | TRBJ2-7 | 15
TGTGCCAGCAGGGTTAGGACAGCTCAAGAGACCCAGTACTTC | CASRVRTAQETQYF | NA | TRBV6-5 | NA | TRBJ2-5 | 14
TGTGCCAGCAGCCCGAACAGGGGTGGCCCTGAAGCTTTCTTT | CASSPNRGGPEAFF | NA | TRBV11-1 | TRBD1 | TRBJ1-1 | 14
TGCGCCAGCAGCCAAGGGCTAATAGGTGCGGCGGGAAAGCAGTACTTC | CASSQGLIGAAGKQYF | NA | TRBV4-1 | NA | TRBJ2-7 | 16
TGTGCCAGCAGCCTACGGGAACTAGCGGGTGTCGACTTC | CASSLRELAGVDF | NA | TRBV7-9 | TRBD2 | TRBJ2-7 | 13
TGTGCCAGCAGCTTCACTAGCGGGATTAGCACAGATACGCAGTATTTT | CASSFTSGISTDTQYF | few | TRBV7-2 | TRBD2 | TRBJ2-3 | 16
TGTGCCACCAGTGATCGAGGGACAGCACTCTATGGCTACACCTTC | CATSDRGTALYGYTF | NA | TRBV24-1 | TRBD1 | TRBJ1-2 | 15
TGCGCCAGCAGCTTCACAGGGGCCACTGAAGCTTTCTTT | CASSFTGATEAFF | NA | TRBV5-1 | TRBD1 | TRBJ1-1 | 13
TGTGCCAGCAGCCAAGCCCCCCCGGGTTGGGAGCTGTTTTTT | CASSQAPPGWELFF | NA | TRBV3-1/TRBV3-2 | NA | TRBJ2-2 | 14
TGTGCCAGTAGTATACGGGAGGGACAGGGTGACAATGAGCAGTTCTTC | CASSIREGQGDNEQFF | NA | TRBV19 | NA | TRBJ2-1 | 16
TGTGCCAGCAGTTACGGGGGGGAGAGGGAATACGAGCAGTACTTC | CASSYGGEREYEQYF | few | TRBV6-6 | TRBD2 | TRBJ2-7 | 15
TGCAGTGGAATTAGCGGGGTCATTCAGTACTTC | CSGISGVIQYF | NA | TRBV20-1 | TRBD2 | TRBJ2-4 | 11
TGTGCCAGCAGCGACGGGGCAGGGGGTGAAGCTTTCTTT | CASSDGAGGEAFF | few | TRBV7-2 | TRBD1 | TRBJ1-1 | 13
TGTGCCAGCAGCTTGACTAGCGGGGGGCTGGGGGATGAGCAGTTCTTC | CASSLTSGGLGDEQFF | NA | TRBV9 | TRBD2 | TRBJ2-1 | 16
TGTGCCAGCACCTTCGAGGCACCAGAAAGGGCGGGTCAGCCCCAGCATTTT | CASTFEAPERAGQPQHF | few | TRBV19 | NA | TRBJ1-5 | 17
TGTGCCAGCGGGGCAGCTACGCAGTATTTT | CASGAATQYF | NA | TRBV12-3/TRBV12-4 | NA | TRBJ2-3 | 10
TGTGCCAGCAGTTTGGACAGGGAGGCCTATGGCTACACCTTC | CASSLDREAYGYTF | once | TRBV6-5 | TRBD1 | TRBJ1-2 | 14
TGTGCCAGCAGCTTCCGGCAGGGGGCGAACACTGAAGCTTTCTTT | CASSFRQGANTEAFF | NA | TRBV11-2 | TRBD1 | TRBJ1-1 | 15
TGTGCCAGCAGCCGAGACACCGTCAATGAGCAGTTCTTC | CASSRDTVNEQFF | NA | TRBV7-9 | NA | TRBJ2-1 | 13
TGTGCCAGTAGTATAGTTATCTTCGGAGAGACCCAGTACTTC | CASSIVIFGETQYF | few | TRBV19 | NA | TRBJ2-5 | 14
TGTGCCAGTAGCATTCTCCAGGGGGCCTATGAAGCTTTCTTT | CASSILQGAYEAFF | NA | TRBV19 | TRBD1 | TRBJ1-1 | 14
TGTGCCAGCAGCGGACTAGCGGGAGGCGCATCCTACGAGCAGTACTTC | CASSGLAGGASYEQYF | NA | TRBV5-6 | TRBD2 | TRBJ2-7 | 16